Listed here are 5 T cell receptor beta chains from one sample, sequenced in a study of somatic mutations in cytotoxic T cells in rheumatoid arthritis. TCRdb's copy holds only in-frame clones and misses some; the assay was immunoSEQ multiplex PCR. The data show some 14,000 clones, with 55% to 85% seen just once and roughly 10% held by the top ten. The sequencing input was CD8+ T cells sorted from blood. These receptors all come from an adult with rheumatoid arthritis.

Within the sample, this clone is medium-sized. The chain uses TRBV6-5 and TRBJ1-3; no definite D call. The V gene's germline CDR1 is MNHEY and CDR2 SVGAGI. V gave up 2 bases and J gave up 0 bases, with 11 bases separating them. The CDR3 runs to 16 residues. In nucleotides, the CDR3 is TGTGCCAGCAGTTACGACCCCCTGATCTCTGGAAACACCATATATTTT. Its translation: CASSYDPLISGNTIYF.

The chain carries TRBV7-9 and TRBJ2-5; either TRBD1 or TRBD2 may supply D (6 bases each). The V gene lost 1 base and the J gene lost 2 bases, with 14 bases spanning the gap. The CDR3 spans 16 residues. CDR1 and CDR2 from the germline V gene are SEHNR and FQNEAQ (reference sequence). The CDR3 sequence: CASSLGWGARQETQYF. DNA of the CDR3: TGTGCCAGCAGCTTAGGGTGGGGGGCGAGGCAAGAGACCCAGTACTTC.

This clone is labeled medium-sized. The V call is TRBV5-1, the J call TRBJ2-7, with a possible D match to TRBD1 (5 bases). Germline CDR1 reads SGHRS; CDR2 reads YFSETQ. The CDR3 covers 16 residues. V was pared by 0 bases and J by 0 bases, with 13 bases between. The CDR3 protein is CASSLELTGDSYEQYF. Written as DNA, the CDR3 is TGCGCCAGCAGCTTGGAACTAACAGGTGACTCCTACGAGCAGTACTTC.

The CDR3: CASSYSGTTYNEQFF. The CDR3 DNA is TGTGCCAGCAGTTACTCTGGGACAACCTACAATGAGCAGTTCTTC. The rearrangement links TRBV6-5 to TRBJ2-1; D is possibly TRBD1 (6 bases). Germline V gene lookup returns CDR1 MNHEY and CDR2 SVGAGI. This CDR3 has 15 amino acids. Trimming removed 0 bases from V and 2 bases from J, with 8 bases in between.

CDR3 sequence: CASRPPGGGNTEAFF. CDR3 in DNA: TGTGCCAGCAGGCCCCCAGGAGGCGGGAACACTGAAGCTTTCTTT. The chain links TRBV7-9 to TRBJ1-1; D is undetermined. V was pared by 6 bases and J by 1 base, with 15 bases between. The germline V gene has CDR1 SEHNR and CDR2 FQNEAQ (reference sequence). The CDR3 has 15 amino acids. The variable domain in full, with the rest retrieved from reference TRBV7-9 and TRBJ1-1, is DTGVSQNPRHKITKRGQNVTFRCDPISEHNRLYWYRQTLGQGPEFLTYFQNEAQLEKSRLLSDRFSAERPKGSFSTLEIQRTEQGDSAMYLCASRPPGGGNTEAFFGQGTRLTVV.